This is a list of T cell receptor beta chains from one sample in a study of control samples from healthy donors and cancer patients. The repertoire was sequenced with immunoSEQ multiplex PCR; TCRdb's copy has only in-frame clones and lacks some. Of about 110,000 clones in the sample, approximately 87% were seen once. Sequencing was done on a sample of PBMCs. These receptors all stem from a woman aged 55-75 years with lung cancer. CDR3s include the opening cysteine and the closing phenylalanine or tryptophan. The order of the fields is J gene, V gene, CDR3 protein.

>TRBJ1-2|TRBV27
CASSYARAYGYTF
>TRBJ2-7|TRBV30
CAWSLAGGAIVYEQYF
>TRBJ2-3|TRBV19
CASSTTSASLTDAQYF
>TRBJ2-1|TRBV29-1
CSVTGTGSYNEQFF
>TRBJ1-1|TRBV7-6
CASSLSAGRSTEAFF
>TRBJ2-7|TRBV9
CASSVAPSGGYEQYF
>TRBJ1-1|TRBV4-3
CASTLDGSKNTEAFF
>TRBJ2-2|TRBV19
CASSILSGARTGELFF
>TRBJ1-1|TRBV19
CASSIGSTGGPEAFF
>TRBJ1-6|TRBV5-4
CASSPPGLPGSSPLHF
>TRBJ2-1|TRBV5-1
CASSLGGRDNEQFF
>TRBJ2-3|TRBV14
CASSQVRGADTQYF
>TRBJ1-1|TRBV12-5
CASGQNTGKTEAFF
>TRBJ1-5|TRBV3-1/TRBV3-2
CASSLGTGGSNQPQHF
>TRBJ1-4|TRBV6-4
CASSGTGGNLGEKLFF